Listed below are T cell receptor beta chains from one sample, sequenced in a study of cytomegalovirus exposure and HLA in healthy donors. Data came from immunoSEQ multiplex PCR; TCRdb stores just in-frame clones and leaves some out. The table has about 130,000 clones, roughly 82% seen once. Sequenced material: PBMCs. Receptors originate from a woman aged 55-70 years in good health and CMV-seropositive. CDR3s include the opening cysteine and the closing phenylalanine or tryptophan. A D gene is named only where the DNA matches it firmly. The size entry is marked missing in some rows and otherwise reads once, few, many or a size class.

>TRBJ1-3|NA|NA|TRBV7-2
TGTGCCAGCAGCTTACAGGGCTCTGGAAACACCATATATTTT
CASSLQGSGNTIYF
>TRBJ2-7|NA|TRBD2|TRBV5-4
TGTGCCAGCAGCTCCTCCGTGGGACTAGCTTCATACGAGCAGTACTTC
CASSSSVGLASYEQYF
>TRBJ1-5|once|TRBD1|TRBV7-2
TGTGCCAGCAGCTTAATAGTGGGACAGGGAACGCCCCAGCATTTT
CASSLIVGQGTPQHF
>TRBJ1-1|few|NA|TRBV4-1
TGCGCCAGCAGCACTCGGACAGAGAACACTGAAGCTTTCTTT
CASSTRTENTEAFF
>TRBJ2-5|once|TRBD2|TRBV5-1
TGCGCCAGCAGCGCCGGGACTAGCGGGGGGGCTGAGGAGACCCAGTACTTC
CASSAGTSGGAEETQYF
>TRBJ2-5|NA|TRBD2|TRBV11-2
TGTGCCAGCAGCTTAGGACTAGCGGGAGGGCGGGCGTTAGAGACCCAGTACTTC
CASSLGLAGGRALETQYF
>TRBJ2-5|once|NA|TRBV21-1
TGTGCCAGCAGCAAGACGCCGGGGTACCAAGAGACCCAGTACTTC
CASSKTPGYQETQYF
>TRBJ1-3|NA|NA|TRBV2
TGTGCCAGCAGTGAGGCAGGGGGAAACACCATATATTTT
CASSEAGGNTIYF
>TRBJ1-6|NA|TRBD1|TRBV7-6
TGTGCCAGCAGCTTAGTGTCAGGGGGCGGTGGTAATTCACCCCTCCACTTT
CASSLVSGGGGNSPLHF
>TRBJ2-7|NA|TRBD1|TRBV29-1
TGCAGCGTTGCAACGGGACAGGACTACGAGCAGTACTTC
CSVATGQDYEQYF
>TRBJ2-3|NA|NA|TRBV5-1
TGCGCCAGCAGCCCACCGGGTTTGGCAGGGTCAGATACGCAGTATTTT
CASSPPGLAGSDTQYF
>TRBJ2-2|NA|TRBD2|TRBV5-1
TGCGCCAGCAGCTTTGACGCGGGGGGGCCCTTCGGGGAGCTGTTTTTT
CASSFDAGGPFGELFF
>TRBJ2-7|NA|TRBD2|TRBV14
TGTGCCAGCAGCCCGGGACTAGCGGGATCGCAGCAGTACTTC
CASSPGLAGSQQYF
>TRBJ2-1|NA|TRBD2|TRBV19
TGTGCCAGTAGTATCGGCGGGAGTCCCTACAATGAGCAGTTCTTC
CASSIGGSPYNEQFF
>TRBJ2-1|NA|TRBD2|TRBV7-3
TGTGCCAGCAGTTTGGGACTAGCGGGAGAGAATGAGCAGTTCTTC
CASSLGLAGENEQFF
>TRBJ1-4|NA|TRBD1|TRBV29-1
TGCAGCGTGGGACAGACGTACGAAAAACTGTTTTTT
CSVGQTYEKLFF
>TRBJ2-1|NA|TRBD1|TRBV7-9
TGTGCCAGCAGCGCACCGGGACAGTGGACCCAGGATGAGCAGTTCTTC
CASSAPGQWTQDEQFF
>TRBJ2-1|NA|TRBD2|TRBV6-5
TGTGCCAGCAGTAGACTAGCGGGAACCAGTGAGCAGTTCTTC
CASSRLAGTSEQFF
>TRBJ2-7|NA|TRBD2|TRBV7-3
TGTGCCAGCAGCTTTGGGCCGGGACTAGCAGCCGAGCAGTACTTC
CASSFGPGLAAEQYF
>TRBJ1-1|NA|TRBD1|TRBV6-1
TGTGCCAGCAGTGACGGGACAGGGGGGGCCACTGAAGCTTTCTTT
CASSDGTGGATEAFF
>TRBJ1-2|NA|TRBD1|TRBV5-1
TGCGCCAGCAGCCCTAACCCCGGGACAGCTATTGGCTACACCTTC
CASSPNPGTAIGYTF
>TRBJ2-7|NA|NA|TRBV29-1
TGCAGCGTTGAAGATTTGGGCCAGGGAAGAGGCGAGCAGTACTTC
CSVEDLGQGRGEQYF
>TRBJ1-1|NA|NA|TRBV7-2
TGTGCCAGCAGCTCGGACAGGAACACTGAAGCTTTCTTT
CASSSDRNTEAFF
>TRBJ1-1|NA|TRBD1|TRBV7-8
TGTGCCAGCAGCCCCAGGACAGGGGGAACTATGAACACTGAAGCTTTCTTT
CASSPRTGGTMNTEAFF
>TRBJ2-5|few|TRBD1|TRBV7-9
TGTGCCAGCAGCCCCGGGACAGCAGAGACCCAGTACTTC
CASSPGTAETQYF
>TRBJ2-1|NA|TRBD1|TRBV2
TGTGCCAGCCGCCGGGACAGGGCCTATGAGCAGTTCTTC
CASRRDRAYEQFF
>TRBJ2-5|NA|TRBD1|TRBV10-3
TGTGCCATCGGGACAGACCAAGAGACCCAGTACTTC
CAIGTDQETQYF
>TRBJ2-3|NA|NA|TRBV4-3
TGCGCCAGCAGCCAGGGGGCCCGCACAGATACGCAGTATTTT
CASSQGARTDTQYF
>TRBJ2-7|NA|NA|TRBV13
TGTGCCAGCAGCTTAAGGGGCGGGGACGAGCAGTACTTC
CASSLRGGDEQYF
>TRBJ1-2|NA|NA|TRBV19
TGTGCCAGTAGTATGATTGAGCGCAGGGCAGGAGGCTACACCTTC
CASSMIERRAGGYTF
>TRBJ1-1|few|NA|TRBV9
TGTGCCAGCAGCGTGGCCGGGGTCCAAGGAGCTTTCTTT
CASSVAGVQGAFF
>TRBJ1-1|NA|TRBD1|TRBV6-5
TGTGCCAGCAGGGTCTCCGGGACAGGGTATACTGAAGCTTTCTTT
CASRVSGTGYTEAFF
>TRBJ1-2|NA|TRBD1|TRBV2
TGTGCCAGCAGACTCACAGGGGGCGACGGCTACACCTTC
CASRLTGGDGYTF
>TRBJ2-3|NA|NA|TRBV11-2
TGTGCCAGCAGCTTTCGGGGAATTAGCACAGATACGCAGTATTTT
CASSFRGISTDTQYF
>TRBJ1-1|NA|TRBD1|TRBV2
TGTGCCAGCAAACGACAGGGGCTGGTAAGGGAGACTGAAGCTTTCTTT
CASKRQGLVRETEAFF
>TRBJ2-7|NA|NA|TRBV7-2
TGTGCCAGCAGCTTAACAGGGCCTTCCTACGAGCAGTACTTC
CASSLTGPSYEQYF
>TRBJ1-1|few|NA|TRBV2
TGTGCCAGCGCGTCGGAGGCGGGGACTGAAGCTTTCTTT
CASASEAGTEAFF
>TRBJ2-1|NA|TRBD2|TRBV15
TGTGCCACCAGCAGCTCACTACTAGCCGGGACTAGCGGGAGGGCCAATGAGCAGTTCTTC
CATSSSLLAGTSGRANEQFF
>TRBJ2-2|NA|NA|TRBV30
TGTGCCTGGAGTCGCCGCGGGACAGCGCACGGGGAGCTGTTTTTT
CAWSRRGTAHGELFF
>TRBJ2-7|NA|TRBD2|TRBV7-8
TGTGCCAGCAGCTTAGTACCTAGCGGGGGGTTCTACGAGCAGTACTTC
CASSLVPSGGFYEQYF
>TRBJ1-3|NA|NA|TRBV12-5
TGTGCTAGTGGTTTGGGGGGGCCTGGAAACACCATATATTTT
CASGLGGPGNTIYF
>TRBJ2-3|NA|NA|TRBV5-1
TGCGCCAGCAGCTTGGACTGGGCGGGATCAGATACGCAGTATTTT
CASSLDWAGSDTQYF
>TRBJ1-2|few|NA|TRBV2
TGTGCCAGCAGGCTCGAACAGGCGGTTAACTATGGCTACACCTTC
CASRLEQAVNYGYTF
>TRBJ2-7|NA|TRBD2|TRBV12-5
TGTGCTAGTGGTTTGGGACTAGCCCCCTACGAGCAGTACTTC
CASGLGLAPYEQYF
>TRBJ1-1|few|TRBD1|TRBV6-4
TGTGCCAGCAATACCGACAGGGGGGGCACTGAAGCTTTCTTT
CASNTDRGGTEAFF
>TRBJ1-1|once|NA|TRBV30
TGTGCCTTAACACAGAACACTGAAGCTTTCTTT
CALTQNTEAFF
>TRBJ1-2|NA|TRBD1|TRBV28
TGTGCCAGCACTAAAGCCGGGACAGGGGGGGGTGGCTACACCTTC
CASTKAGTGGGGYTF
>TRBJ2-7|NA|NA|TRBV30
TGTGCCTGGAGTAAGACTTTATCCTACGAGCAGTACTTC
CAWSKTLSYEQYF
>TRBJ2-3|NA|NA|TRBV7-7
TGTGCCAGCAGCTTAGGACAGGGCACAGATACGCAGTATTTT
CASSLGQGTDTQYF
>TRBJ2-7|NA|NA|TRBV4-2
TGTGCCAGCAGCCAAGATACAGTATCCAGCTCCTACGAGCAGTACTTC
CASSQDTVSSSYEQYF
>TRBJ2-7|few|TRBD1|TRBV11-2
TGTGCCAGCACCACGACAGGGCTCTACGAGCAGTACTTC
CASTTTGLYEQYF
>TRBJ2-2|NA|NA|TRBV7-6
TGTGCCAGCAGCCCGGTCCGGGGTAGCGGCGGGGAGCTGTTTTTT
CASSPVRGSGGELFF
>TRBJ2-2|NA|NA|TRBV7-9
TGTTCCAGCAGGGTCGGGACACTGAACACCGGGGAGCTGTTTTTT
CSSRVGTLNTGELFF
>TRBJ2-1|NA|TRBD1|TRBV6-1
TGTGCCAGCAGTTTCTCAACAGGGGGCAATGAGCAGTTCTTC
CASSFSTGGNEQFF
>TRBJ1-1|once|NA|TRBV7-2
TGTGCCAGCAGCTTACATATATTGACACATGAAGCTTTCTTT
CASSLHILTHEAFF